This TCR beta chain was profiled in a study of regulatory T cells in long-lasting Graves disease. The length of the CDR3 is 13 residues. The J segment lost 1 base and the V segment lost 8 bases, leaving 3 bases of the junction unmatched. CDR1 SNHLY and CDR2 FYNNEI come from the germline V gene. This clonotype has ten or more counts. The time point was: newly diagnosed GD, antithyroid drugs for less than 3 months. The TCR library was made from RNA extracted from PBMCs. To make TCR beta libraries, researchers used iRepertoire HTBI primers and Arm-PCR of CDR3 regions. Using its own MiXCR run on the multiplex PCR reads, TCRdb lists one record per CDR3 protein. Among 450,000 to 500,000 distinct CDR3 sequences listed, around 16% were seen once. The data were also submitted as part of a second study, on T cells in Graves' hyperthyroidism and ophthalmopathy.

The specimen was peripheral blood mononuclear cells (PBMCs), collected at new diagnosis, from a patient treated with antithyroid drugs. This TCR derives from a man between 40 and 49 years old with Graves disease. The rearrangement joins TRBV2 to TRBJ2-7; TRBD1 matches at 9 bases. For the CDR3, the DNA is TGTGCCAGCGCGGGACAGGGTTCCTACGAGCAGTACTTC. It yields the protein CASAGQGSYEQYF.